One sample yielded the 22 T cell receptor beta chains listed below, sequenced in a study of blood T cell repertoires in COVID-19. TCRdb keeps only in-frame clones here, not all; method: immunoSEQ multiplex PCR. This table holds 250,000 or so clones, 84% found once. The sample comprised PBMCs or T cells enriched from blood (not recorded which). These receptor sequences come from a man in his fifties or sixties who had recovered from COVID-19.

The chain has TRBV6-6 and TRBJ2-7; tentatively, D is TRBD1 (5 bases). Deletions cut 6 bases from V and 3 bases from J, with 9 bases between. The CDR3 consists of 12 residues. Germline V gene sequence: CDR1 MNHNY, CDR2 SVGAGI (reference sequence). CDR3 DNA: TGTGCCAGCAGACAGGAACGCTACGAGCAGTACTTC. Protein sequence: CASRQERYEQYF.

The CDR3 protein is CASSISTGVNAEAFF. CDR3 coding DNA: TGTGCCAGTAGTATTTCTACAGGGGTAAACGCTGAAGCTTTCTTT. The rearrangement uses TRBV19 and TRBJ1-1; 7 bases match TRBD1. In germline, CDR1 is LNHDA, CDR2 SQIVND (reference sequence). The V gene end was trimmed by 3 bases and the J gene end by 6 bases; junction bases not matched to a gene: 10. The CDR3 loop spans 15 amino acids.

The V and J genes are TRBV4-2 and TRBJ1-1; D not resolved. The CDR3 has 13 amino acids. Germline values: CDR1 LGHNA, CDR2 YNFKEQ. Between the trimmed V and J ends, which lost 4 bases and 3 bases, there was a span of 9 bases. The CDR3 nucleotides read TGTGCCAGCAGCCGCCAGGAGGACACTGAAGCTTTCTTT. It specifies CASSRQEDTEAFF.

The chain joins TRBV19 to TRBJ2-5, with 7 bases fitting TRBD1. The CDR3 extends over 14 amino acids. The junction had 9 bases not matched to a gene; V was cut back by 9 bases and J by 2 bases. Germline CDR1 reads LNHDA; CDR2 reads SQIVND (reference sequence). This chain's CDR3 is CASRKDREQETQYF. CDR3 in DNA: TGTGCCAGCAGAAAAGACAGGGAACAAGAGACCCAGTACTTC.

The rearrangement uses TRBV7-2 and TRBJ2-7; tentative D call: TRBD2 (7 bases). Trimming shortened V by 7 bases and J by 2 bases, and 18 bases separated the two germline ends. CDR1 is SGHTA, CDR2 FQGNSA, per germline. The CDR3 runs 15 residues. The CDR3 nucleotides read TGTGCCAGCATCCCCCTAAGGGGGGGGGCCTACGAGCAGTACTTC. Amino acid sequence: CASIPLRGGAYEQYF.

This sequence joins TRBV3-1 (or the pseudogene TRBV3-2) and TRBJ1-2; D is possibly TRBD1 (6 bases). CDR1 and CDR2 (germline): LGHDT, YNNKEL (reference sequence). This CDR3 contains 16 residues. V was cut by 1 base and J by 0 bases, with 12 bases left in between. Written as DNA, the CDR3 is TGTGCCAGCAGCCAAGGGCTATACAGGGCTAACTATGGCTACACCTTC. This translates into CASSQGLYRANYGYTF.

The chain is built from TRBV12-3 or TRBV12-4 and TRBJ2-5; D unclear. This CDR3 comprises 11 residues. V was clipped by 6 bases and J by 2 bases, with 4 bases between them. CDR3 DNA sequence: TGTGCCAGCAGCCAACAAGAGACCCAGTACTTC. This gives the protein CASSQQETQYF.

The rearrangement links TRBV15 to TRBJ2-1; unclear D gene. The CDR3 contains 16 residues. With 3 bases removed from V and 4 bases from J, the gap between germline ends came to 16 bases. Germline V gene data show CDR1 as LNHNV and CDR2 as YYDKDF (reference sequence). The CDR3 nucleotides read TGTGCCACCAGCAGGTCGACTGCCTCATTATACAATGAGCAGTTCTTC. It codes for CATSRSTASLYNEQFF.

This clone was seen only once. V and J are TRBV12-2 and TRBJ2-1; the table calls TRBD1, which could not be checked here. TRBV12-2 is a listed pseudogene. This CDR3 has 16 residues. CDR3 DNA: TGTGCAAGTCGCTTAGCGGACAGGACAAAATACAATGAGCAGTTCTTC. Protein: CASRLADRTKYNEQFF.

The genes are TRBV4-3 and TRBJ1-2; D perhaps matches TRBD1 (5 bases). Trimming took 4 bases from V and 4 from J, leaving 13 bases between them. This CDR3 is 14 amino acids long. CDR1 LGHNA and CDR2 YSLEER come from the germline V gene. The CDR3: CASSPGVGSYGYTF. As DNA, the CDR3 is TGCGCCAGCAGCCCGGGGGTGGGGAGCTATGGCTACACCTTC.

The chain uses TRBV3-1 (or the pseudogene TRBV3-2) and TRBJ1-2; 8 bases are a match to TRBD1. The CDR3 spans 13 residues. Germline lookup yields CDR1 LGHDT and CDR2 YNNKEL (reference sequence). V was pared by 4 bases and J by 3 bases, with 1 base of the junction left unmatched. In DNA form, the CDR3 reads TGTGCCAGCAGCCCGGACAGGGACTATGGCTACACCTTC. Translated: CASSPDRDYGYTF.

The genes are TRBV5-5 and TRBJ1-6, with D possibly matching TRBD1 (5 bases). The CDR3 runs 16 residues. V lost 2 bases to trimming and J lost 4 bases, with 13 bases between them. Germline V CDR1 and CDR2: SGHKS, YYEKEE (reference sequence). The CDR3 spells CASSFFGADYNSPLHF. CDR3 sequence (DNA): TGTGCCAGCAGCTTCTTTGGGGCCGATTATAATTCACCCCTCCACTTT.

J is TRBJ1-5 and V is TRBV10-2; D is perhaps TRBD1 (6 bases). The CDR3 loop spans 14 amino acids. The V end was cut by 6 bases, the J end by 9 bases, with 18 bases between. The V gene's germline CDR1 is WSHSY and CDR2 SAAADI. The CDR3 coding sequence is TGCGCCAGCAGCTCAGACAGGATAAGGAGGCCCCAGCATTTT. Translation: CASSSDRIRRPQHF.

The V and J genes are TRBV11-2 and TRBJ2-1; no firm D call. The CDR3 spans 14 residues. The germline gives CDR1 SGHAT, CDR2 FQNNGV. Trimming stripped 5 bases from V and 0 bases from J, with 8 bases between. The CDR3 here is CASSLRSSYNEQFF. DNA for the CDR3: TGTGCCAGCAGCCTAAGAAGCTCCTACAATGAGCAGTTCTTC.

V gene TRBV29-1 combines with J gene TRBJ2-1; 13 nucleotides agree with TRBD2. Per the germline V gene, CDR1 is SQVTM and CDR2 is ANQGSEA. With 3 bases clipped from V and 15 bases from J, the junction kept 11 bases outside the gene matches. The CDR3 spans 14 residues. The chain's CDR3 is CSVDTSGGAQHRFF. The CDR3, as DNA: TGCAGCGTTGATACTAGCGGGGGGGCCCAACATCGGTTCTTC.

The chain recombines TRBV2 with TRBJ1-2; 8 bases agree with TRBD1. V was pared by 6 bases and J by 7 bases, with 22 bases of the junction left unmatched. In germline, CDR1 is SNHLY, CDR2 FYNNEI. The CDR3 runs 18 residues. CDR3 DNA sequence: TGTGCCAGCAGAGGAGACCAACCGGACAGGGTGGTTGTATCTGGCTACACCTTC. This sequence encodes CASRGDQPDRVVVSGYTF.

This chain uses TRBV30 with TRBJ2-7, with D possibly TRBD1 on 5 matching bases. The CDR3 runs to 14 residues. CDR1 is GTSNPN and CDR2 is SVGIG in the germline V gene (reference sequence). Trimming stripped 4 bases from V and 3 bases from J, with 16 bases between. The CDR3 region has the DNA TGTGCCTGGAATTTTGGGGCACAATACTACGAGCAGTACTTC. Translated, it gives CAWNFGAQYYEQYF.

The gene calls are TRBV30 and TRBJ1-2, with unresolved D. Trimming pared 1 base from V and 7 bases from J, leaving 7 bases between. The CDR3 consists of 11 residues. The germline gives CDR1 GTSNPN, CDR2 SVGIG (reference sequence). In DNA form, the CDR3 reads TGTGCCTGGAGTGCTCGGGGTGGCTACACCTTC. Residues: CAWSARGGYTF. Variable domain in full (rest from reference TRBV30 and TRBJ1-2): SQTIHQWPATLVQPVGSPLSLECTVEGTSNPNLYWYRQAAGRGLQLLFYSVGIGQISSEVPQNLSASRPQDRQFILSSKKLLLSDSGFYLCAWSARGGYTFGSGTRLTVV.

The V and J genes are TRBV5-1 and TRBJ2-3; the D gene is possibly TRBD2 (6 bases). Germline-derived CDR1 and CDR2 are SGHRS and YFSETQ. The CDR3 loop spans 15 amino acids. Trimming removed 0 bases from V and 0 bases from J, with 8 bases in between. For the CDR3, the DNA is TGCGCCAGCAGCTTGGTAGCGGCTAGCACAGATACGCAGTATTTT. It is translated as CASSLVAASTDTQYF. The full variable domain, rest sourced from reference TRBV5-1 and TRBJ2-3, is KAGVTQTPRYLIKTRGQQVTLSCSPISGHRSVSWYQQTPGQGLQFLFEYFSETQRNKGNFPGRFSGRQFSNSRSEMNVSTLELGDSALYLCASSLVAASTDTQYFGPGTRLTVL.

The genes are TRBV5-1 and TRBJ1-2; no clear D gene. Trimming took off 3 bases at V and 2 bases at J, with 8 bases between the two ends. This CDR3 contains 13 residues. Germline V gene lookup returns CDR1 SGHRS and CDR2 YFSETQ. The CDR3 coding sequence is TGCGCCAGCAGCTACGGGTTAAACTATGGCTACACCTTC. This sequence encodes CASSYGLNYGYTF.

The CDR3 spells CATSTGSYEQYF. The CDR3 DNA reads TGTGCCACCAGTACAGGATCCTACGAGCAGTACTTC. The gene calls are TRBV24-1 and TRBJ2-7, with D perhaps TRBD1 (5 bases). The V end was cut by 6 bases, the J end by 1 base, with 6 bases between. Germline CDR1 reads KGHDR; CDR2 reads SFDVKD. This CDR3 is built from 12 residues.

The V and J genes are TRBV7-3 and TRBJ2-6; D is undetermined. This CDR3 is built from 18 residues. V was cut by 5 bases and J by 0 bases, with 17 bases left in between. Germline CDR1 SGHTA, CDR2 FQGTGA. This CDR3 is CASSPRRPGSSGANVLTF. CDR3 coding DNA: TGTGCCAGCAGCCCGCGAAGGCCGGGTAGCTCTGGGGCCAACGTCCTGACTTTC.